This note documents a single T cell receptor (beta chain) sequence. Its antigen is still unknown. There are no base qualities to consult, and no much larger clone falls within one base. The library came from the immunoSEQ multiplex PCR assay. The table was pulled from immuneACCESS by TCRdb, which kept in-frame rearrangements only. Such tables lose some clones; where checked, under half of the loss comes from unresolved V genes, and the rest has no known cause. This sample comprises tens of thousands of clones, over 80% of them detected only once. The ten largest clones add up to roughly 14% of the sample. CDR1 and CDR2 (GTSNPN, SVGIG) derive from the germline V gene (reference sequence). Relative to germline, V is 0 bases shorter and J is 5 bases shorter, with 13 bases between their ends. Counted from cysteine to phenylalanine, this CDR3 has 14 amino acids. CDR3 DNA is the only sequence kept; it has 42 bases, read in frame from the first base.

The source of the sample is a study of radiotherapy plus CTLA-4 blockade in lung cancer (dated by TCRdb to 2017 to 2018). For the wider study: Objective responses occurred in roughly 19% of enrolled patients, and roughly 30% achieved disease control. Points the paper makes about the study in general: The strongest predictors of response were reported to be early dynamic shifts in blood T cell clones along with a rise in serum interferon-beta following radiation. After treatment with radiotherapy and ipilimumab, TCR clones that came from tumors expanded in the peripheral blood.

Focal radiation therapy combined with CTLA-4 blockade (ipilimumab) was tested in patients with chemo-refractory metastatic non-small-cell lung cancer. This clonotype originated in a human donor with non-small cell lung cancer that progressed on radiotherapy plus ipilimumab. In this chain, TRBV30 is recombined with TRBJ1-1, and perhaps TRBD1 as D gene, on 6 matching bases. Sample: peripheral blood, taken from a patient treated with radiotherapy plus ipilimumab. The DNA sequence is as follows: TGTGCCTGGAGTGTCGGGGGCGTATGGACTGAAGCTTTCTTT. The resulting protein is CAWSVGGVWTEAFF.